Below are 5 T cell receptor beta chains sequenced from a single sample in a study of T cell responses to AZD1222 COVID-19 vaccine. Assay used: immunoSEQ multiplex PCR; TCRdb lists only in-frame clones, some missing. This sample has about 140,000 clones; approximately 89% occur once, and the top ten carry 4.7%. Sequenced material: peripheral blood, taken on day 0 of AZD1222 vaccination. These receptors were taken from an adult in good health.

The chain uses TRBV24-1 and TRBJ2-1; possibly TRBD2 for D (5 bases). Looked up from germline, CDR1 is KGHDR and CDR2 is SFDVKD. The ends were cut back, 6 bases at V and 3 bases at J, with 14 bases in the middle. The CDR3 extends over 15 amino acids. The CDR3 DNA follows: TGTGCCACCAGTTCGGCGGAGGTTGACTACAATGAGCAGTTCTTC. This translates into CATSSAEVDYNEQFF.

The chain recombines TRBV5-1 with TRBJ2-5; TRBD2 matches 10 bases. The CDR3 spans 17 residues. Per germline, CDR1 SGHRS and CDR2 YFSETQ. V lost 5 bases, J lost 5 bases, and 15 bases stayed unmatched. This chain's CDR3 is CASRPGTSVLAGETQYF. The CDR3 DNA reads TGCGCCAGCAGACCAGGGACTAGCGTCTTGGCCGGGGAGACCCAGTACTTC.

The sample holds a few counts of this clone. The chain is built from TRBV7-9 and TRBJ1-1; D gene unclear. Germline CDR1 SEHNR, CDR2 FQNEAQ (reference sequence). The germline V and J ends were trimmed by 2 bases and 0 bases, with 7 bases remaining between them. The CDR3 extends over 14 amino acids. The CDR3 region is CASSLSPMNTEAFF. In DNA, the CDR3 is TGTGCCAGCAGCTTATCCCCCATGAACACTGAAGCTTTCTTT.

The chain recombines TRBV6-5 with TRBJ2-1; TRBD2 matches at 9 bases. The trim removed 6 bases at V and 3 bases at J, leaving 6 bases unmatched. This CDR3 spans 15 amino acids. Germline-derived CDR1 and CDR2 are MNHEY and SVGAGI. CDR3 DNA sequence: TGTGCCAGCAGGCGCGGGACTAGCTTCTACAATGAGCAGTTCTTC. It yields the protein CASRRGTSFYNEQFF.

Turning to this clone: Other DNA sequences of this sample code for an identical CDR3. The chain uses TRBV5-1 and TRBJ2-5; 7 nucleotides agree with TRBD1. V shed 4 bases, J shed 1 base, and the junction held 4 bases outside the gene matches. Germline V gene data show CDR1 as SGHRS and CDR2 as YFSETQ. The CDR3 loop spans 14 amino acids. CDR3 sequence: CASSTGQVQETQYF. CDR3 bases: TGCGCCAGCAGCACCGGACAGGTCCAAGAGACCCAGTACTTC.